Given below is one T cell receptor (beta chain) in context. This sample is part of a study of identical twins. CDR3 length: 13 residues. Trimming cost V 0 bases and J 6 bases, with 9 bases left between them. CDR1 is DFQATT and CDR2 is SNEGSKA in the germline V gene (reference sequence). A universal primer site was added by template switching, and unique molecular identifiers were carried by the cDNA. TCRdb passed the 5' RACE reads through MiXCR, listing each CDR3 protein once. The table has some 600,000 distinct CDR3 sequences, about 7% seen once; the top ten hold roughly 1.5%. There were only healthy Caucasians among the donors. The same sample was also used in a study of yellow fever vaccine responses in identical twins.

The TCR originated in a woman aged 18-29 years in good health. Source material: PBMCs. This chain links TRBV20-1 with TRBJ2-1; D remains ambiguous. DNA of the CDR3: TGCAGTGCTAGAGACCCGGTTACCAATGAGCAGTTCTTC. It yields the protein CSARDPVTNEQFF.